These 21 T cell receptor beta chains originate from one sample sequenced in a study of blood T cells in healthy people across ages (dated by TCRdb to about 2015). The protocol used for the library was 5' RACE. Sequenced on an Illumina HiSeq 2500. A second PCR of roughly 6 to 11 cycles was run with a J-beta primer mix and a sample-barcoded 5' primer. TCRdb reworked the public reads: Q25 trimming with fastp, MiXCR clone assembly, productive beta chains retained. Identical CDR3 proteins give one entry, which carries the most common genes and DNA. Recorded for this sample are nearly 800,000 distinct CDR3 sequences; just under 25% of them occurred a single time. Clones ranked in the top ten supply 3% to 4% of the sample. This sample also belongs to another study, concerning T cells of mothers and their children.

The sample consisted of blood. The origin of the receptors is a boy younger than 18 in good health.

J is TRBJ2-7 and V is TRBV20-1; D possibly matches TRBD1 or TRBD2 (6 bases each). Deletions cut 6 bases from V and 6 bases from J, with 24 bases between. CDR3 length equals 15 residues. Germline V gene lookup returns CDR1 DFQATT and CDR2 SNEGSKA (reference sequence). CDR3 DNA sequence: TGCAGTGCCCCTAACATGGTCCGGGGGCTTTTCGAGCAGTACTTC. Translated, it gives CSAPNMVRGLFEQYF.

The CDR3 is CASSVDYGGEGYGYTF. In DNA form, the CDR3 reads TGTGCCAGCAGTGTAGACTACGGGGGCGAAGGCTATGGCTACACCTTC. The chain recombines TRBV2 with TRBJ1-2; weak D call: TRBD1 (6 bases). The V end was cut by 4 bases, the J end by 4 bases, with 19 bases between. Germline V lookup: CDR1 SNHLY, CDR2 FYNNEI. There are 16 residues in the CDR3.

The sample holds a few counts of this clonotype. The chain employs TRBV7-2 and TRBJ2-7; unclear D gene. Deletions cut 4 bases from V and 0 bases from J, with 10 bases between. The germline V gene encodes CDR1 SGHTA and CDR2 FQGNSA. This CDR3 has 14 amino acids. The CDR3, as DNA: TGTGCCAGCAGCTCCAGCCTGTTCTCCTACGAGCAGTACTTC. Protein: CASSSSLFSYEQYF.

The chain uses TRBV2 and TRBJ2-1; 8 bases map to TRBD2. There are 14 residues in the CDR3. Per germline, CDR1 SNHLY and CDR2 FYNNEI. Germline trimming cut 8 bases from V and 1 base from J; bases unmatched to any gene: 4. The CDR3 DNA follows: TGTGCCAGCGGGGGGACTAGTTCCTACAATGAGCAGTTCTTC. As protein: CASGGTSSYNEQFF.

This clonotype was counted a few times. The J gene is TRBJ1-1, the V gene TRBV28; 8 positions match TRBD1. CDR3 size: 15 residues. The germline CDR1 and CDR2 sequences are MDHEN and SYDVKM. With 5 bases clipped from V and 6 bases from J, the junction kept 11 bases outside the gene matches. The CDR3 loop reads CASSPGTGGRAEAFF. The CDR3 DNA reads TGTGCCAGCAGTCCCGGGACAGGAGGTCGGGCTGAAGCTTTCTTT.

This chain connects TRBV7-3 to TRBJ2-1, with 7 bases matching TRBD1. The germline V gene has CDR1 SGHTA and CDR2 FQGTGA. This CDR3 has 13 amino acids. V trimming: 5 bases; J trimming: 5 bases; junction bases outside the gene matches: 3. CDR3 nucleotide sequence: TGTGCCAGCAGCCCTACAGGGGACAATGAGCAGTTCTTC. Translation gives CASSPTGDNEQFF.

This clonotype was counted a few times. This chain joins TRBV12-3 or TRBV12-4 and TRBJ2-6, with 7 bases matching TRBD1. Losses at the gene ends were 7 bases for V and 4 bases for J; bases not matched to a gene: 4. CDR3 length: 14 residues. In DNA, the CDR3 is TGTGCCAGCAAACAGGGGTCCGGGGCCAACGTCCTGACTTTC. Its protein is CASKQGSGANVLTF.

This clonotype has a handful of counts. This chain connects TRBV4-1 to TRBJ2-6; D possibly corresponds to TRBD1 (6 bases). CDR1 is MGHRA and CDR2 is YSYEKL in the germline V gene. The CDR3 is 17 amino acids. Trimming took 0 bases from V and 4 from J, leaving 13 bases between them. CDR3 sequence reads: CASSQDQGISGANVLTF. Here the CDR3 DNA reads TGCGCCAGCAGCCAAGACCAGGGGATCTCCGGGGCCAACGTCCTGACTTTC.

The chain is built from TRBV28 and TRBJ1-1; D might be TRBD1 (6 bases). The CDR3 covers 15 residues. Deletions cut 2 bases from V and 4 bases from J, with 14 bases between. The germline gives CDR1 MDHEN, CDR2 SYDVKM. CDR3 nucleotides: TGTGCCAGCAGTTTACCCCCGGACAGAAGCACTGAAGCTTTCTTT. Translating it yields CASSLPPDRSTEAFF.

This clonotype was counted between two and nine times. The chain employs TRBV18 and TRBJ1-4; D is undetermined. CDR3 length: 13 residues. Per germline, CDR1 KGHSH and CDR2 LQKENI. V gave up 2 bases and J gave up 8 bases, with 9 bases separating them. The CDR3, as DNA: TGTGCCAGCTCACCAGCGGCGGGGGAAAAACTGTTTTTT. Its translation: CASSPAAGEKLFF.

Concerning this clonotype: One end of the junction does not line up with germline, which may come from a read error. The chain couples TRBV12-3 or TRBV12-4 to TRBJ2-3; 11 positions agree with TRBD2. The CDR3 is made up of 16 amino acids. The CDR3 nucleotides read TGTGCCAGCAGTTCCCAGACTAGCGGGATCACAGATATGCAGTATTTT. It yields the protein CASSSQTSGITDMQYF.

This chain links TRBV12-3 or TRBV12-4 with TRBJ2-3; D not resolved. V shed 6 bases and J shed 2 bases, with 9 bases lying between them. The length of the CDR3 is 13 residues. CDR3 sequence (DNA): TGTGCCAGCAGGGCTGACATCACAGATACGCAGTATTTT. This codes for CASRADITDTQYF.

The chain carries TRBV7-2 and TRBJ2-5, with 8 bases aligning to TRBD2. The CDR3 runs to 16 residues. With 5 bases clipped from V and 4 bases from J, the junction kept 12 bases outside the gene matches. Germline values: CDR1 SGHTA, CDR2 FQGNSA. Written as DNA, the CDR3 is TGTGCCAGCAGCCTCCCGCCTGGGAGCGGGAGAGAGACCCAGTACTTC. It translates to CASSLPPGSGRETQYF.

V is TRBV27 and J is TRBJ1-5, with unresolved D. Germline V CDR1 and CDR2: MNHEY, SMNVEV (reference sequence). The CDR3 sequence is 12 residues long. V shed 6 bases and J shed 5 bases, with 8 bases lying between them. The CDR3 region is CASRGIDQPQHF. In DNA form, the CDR3 reads TGTGCCAGCAGGGGTATTGATCAGCCCCAGCATTTT.

In DNA form, the CDR3 reads TGTGCCAGCAGCTTTCGAGGGGCCTCCTACGAGCAGTACTTC. Translated: CASSFRGASYEQYF. The rearrangement links TRBV11-1 to TRBJ2-7; D may be TRBD1 or TRBD2 (5 bases each). The CDR3 has 14 residues. Trimming took 3 bases from V and 0 from J, leaving 9 bases between them. Germline loops: CDR1 SGHAT, CDR2 FQDESV (reference sequence).

V gene TRBV7-9 combines with J gene TRBJ2-2, with 7 bases aligning to TRBD2. The V segment lost 5 bases and the J segment 4 bases; nucleotides outside the gene matches: 7. Germline V gene data show CDR1 as SEHNR and CDR2 as FQNEAQ (reference sequence). The CDR3 loop spans 15 amino acids. This chain's CDR3 is CASSGLGHGTGELFF. The CDR3 DNA sequence: TGTGCCAGCAGCGGACTAGGACATGGCACCGGGGAGCTGTTTTTT.

The chain links TRBV13 to TRBJ2-7; TRBD1 or TRBD2 may be the D gene (6 bases each). V gave up 0 bases and J gave up 5 bases, with 14 bases separating them. Germline assignment: CDR1 PRHDT and CDR2 FYEKMQ (reference sequence). The CDR3 contains 15 residues. CDR3 in amino acids: CASSLGGGRDDEQYF. CDR3 DNA sequence: TGTGCCAGCAGCTTAGGCGGGGGCAGGGACGACGAGCAGTACTTC.

The chain joins TRBV29-1 to TRBJ2-5; no clear D. The DNA end favors TRBJ2-1, so the J call may be wrong. Germline values: CDR1 SQVTM, CDR2 ANQGSEA. The CDR3 loop spans 13 amino acids. CDR3: CSGAPRWGNEQFF. The DNA of the CDR3 is TGCAGCGGCGCCCCTAGGTGGGGCAATGAGCAGTTCTTC.

This clonotype was observed a few times. V usage is TRBV29-1 and J usage is TRBJ1-4, with 9 bases aligning to TRBD1. CDR3 length equals 13 residues. Germline CDR1 SQVTM, CDR2 ANQGSEA. Trimming took 6 bases from V and 8 from J; bases not matched to a gene: 7. The CDR3 DNA sequence: TGCAGCGTCCGGGACAGGGTAGGCGAAAAACTGTTTTTT. Amino acids: CSVRDRVGEKLFF.

This clonotype was observed a few times. Here the CDR3 DNA reads TGCAGTGCTGAGGGGACTAGCGGGGGTACGGATGAGCAGTTCTTC. This sequence encodes CSAEGTSGGTDEQFF. V and J are TRBV20-1 and TRBJ2-5, with TRBD2 matching over 14 bases. Judging by the DNA end, TRBJ2-1 fits better; the J call may be wrong. Germline V lookup: CDR1 DFQATT, CDR2 SNEGSKA (reference sequence). CDR3 length: 15 amino acids.

This rearrangement joins TRBV27 to TRBJ2-5; 13 bases map to TRBD2. The last part of the DNA fits TRBJ2-1 better; the J call may be wrong. CDR1 is MNHEY and CDR2 is SMNVEV in the germline V gene (reference sequence). This CDR3 spans 17 amino acids. CDR3 amino acids: CASSSLGLAGVDNEQFF. CDR3 coding DNA: TGTGCCAGCAGTTCCCTCGGACTAGCGGGAGTGGACAATGAGCAGTTCTTC.